A single sample gave rise to the 8 T cell receptor beta chains below, sequenced in a study of blood T cell repertoires in COVID-19. The method was immunoSEQ multiplex PCR; TCRdb's version includes in-frame clones alone and lacks a portion of them. The sample lists about 120,000 clones, 82% occurring once. Sequencing was carried out using peripheral blood. Receptors were obtained from a human donor in a cohort sampled during active COVID-19.

V is TRBV2 and J is TRBJ2-2; 9 nucleotides line up with TRBD1. The CDR3 has 14 amino acids. Losses at the gene ends were 4 bases for V and 4 bases for J; bases not matched to a gene: 1. Per germline, CDR1 SNHLY and CDR2 FYNNEI. The CDR3 sequence is CASSGDRATGELFF. The CDR3 DNA reads as TGTGCCAGCAGTGGGGACAGGGCCACCGGGGAGCTGTTTTTT.

This chain links TRBV10-1 with TRBJ2-2; D possibly corresponds to TRBD1 (6 bases). Germline CDR1 is WNHNN and CDR2 is SYGVQD (reference sequence). The CDR3 is made up of 14 amino acids. The V and J ends lost 3 bases and 4 bases respectively, with 9 bases between them. CDR3 region: CASSEGQFTGELFF. CDR3 in DNA: TGCGCCAGCAGTGAAGGACAGTTCACCGGGGAGCTGTTTTTT.

This clone has only a few counts. This CDR3 is CASSRRGDQHYEQYF. The DNA of the CDR3 is TGTGCCAGCAGCCGGCGGGGGGACCAACACTACGAGCAGTACTTC. The chain recombines TRBV3-1 (or the pseudogene TRBV3-2) with TRBJ2-7; TRBD2 aligns across 8 bases. CDR1 is LGHDT and CDR2 is YNNKEL in the germline V gene (reference sequence). The CDR3 contains 15 residues. V was clipped by 4 bases and J by 3 bases; unmatched bases: 8.

This clone was seen at least ten times. V is TRBV27 and J is TRBJ2-1, with D maybe TRBD1 (5 bases). CDR1 is MNHEY and CDR2 is SMNVEV in the germline V gene (reference sequence). V was trimmed by 5 bases and J by 6 bases, leaving 20 bases between them. The CDR3 is 16 amino acids. DNA of the CDR3: TGTGCCAGCAGTCCCGCGGTAGATTCAGGGTCCAATGAGCAGTTCTTC. It specifies CASSPAVDSGSNEQFF.

The chain employs TRBV5-1 and TRBJ1-2; 11 nucleotides align to TRBD1. J lost 6 bases, V lost 3 bases, and 4 bases had no gene match. The CDR3 sequence is 14 residues long. Germline V gives CDR1 SGHRS, CDR2 YFSETQ. The CDR3 coding sequence is TGCGCCAGCAGCTCATCGGGACAGGGGGATGGCTACACCTTC. This gives the protein CASSSSGQGDGYTF.

The V call is TRBV5-1, the J call TRBJ2-5; TRBD2 matches 14 bases. Germline V gene data show CDR1 as SGHRS and CDR2 as YFSETQ. The junction had 5 bases not matched to a gene; V was cut back by 6 bases and J by 4 bases. The CDR3 runs 15 residues. CDR3 residues: CASTRTSGGRETQYF. In DNA, the CDR3 is TGCGCCAGCACCCGGACTAGCGGGGGGAGAGAGACCCAGTACTTC.

The chain carries TRBV5-4 and TRBJ2-7; 11 bases fit TRBD1. V dropped 0 bases and J dropped 2; count of bases not matched to a gene: 7. Germline assignment: CDR1 SGHNT and CDR2 YYREEE (reference sequence). CDR3 size: 17 residues. The CDR3: CASSLGRPGQGAYEQYF. For the CDR3, the DNA is TGTGCCAGCAGCTTGGGTCGTCCGGGACAGGGGGCCTACGAGCAGTACTTC.

This clone was picked up one time. The chain is built from TRBV30 and TRBJ2-2; 8 bases map to TRBD2. This CDR3 comprises 15 residues. V was clipped by 8 bases and J by 4 bases; unmatched bases: 12. Per the germline V gene, CDR1 is GTSNPN and CDR2 is SVGIG (reference sequence). The CDR3 loop is CARVTSDAPTGELFF. CDR3 DNA: TGTGCCCGGGTGACTAGCGACGCCCCCACCGGGGAGCTGTTTTTT.